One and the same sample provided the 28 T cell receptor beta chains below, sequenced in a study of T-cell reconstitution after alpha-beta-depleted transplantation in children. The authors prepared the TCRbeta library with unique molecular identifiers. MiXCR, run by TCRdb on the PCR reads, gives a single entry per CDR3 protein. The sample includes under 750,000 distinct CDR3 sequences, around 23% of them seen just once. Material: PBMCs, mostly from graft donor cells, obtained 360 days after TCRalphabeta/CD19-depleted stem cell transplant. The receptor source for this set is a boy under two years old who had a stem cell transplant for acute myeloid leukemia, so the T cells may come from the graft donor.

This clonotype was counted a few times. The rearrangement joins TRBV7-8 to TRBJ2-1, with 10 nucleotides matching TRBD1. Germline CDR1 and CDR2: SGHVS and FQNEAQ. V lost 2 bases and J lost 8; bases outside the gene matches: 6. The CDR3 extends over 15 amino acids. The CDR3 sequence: CASSLRDRGHDEQFF. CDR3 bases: TGTGCCAGCAGCTTAAGGGACAGGGGTCATGATGAGCAGTTCTTC. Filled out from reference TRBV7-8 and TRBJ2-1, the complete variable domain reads GAGVSQSPRYKVAKRGQDVALRCDPISGHVSLFWYQQALGQGPEFLTYFQNEAQLDKSGLPSDRFFAERPEGSVSTLKIQRTQQEDSAVYLCASSLRDRGHDEQFFGPGTRLTVL.

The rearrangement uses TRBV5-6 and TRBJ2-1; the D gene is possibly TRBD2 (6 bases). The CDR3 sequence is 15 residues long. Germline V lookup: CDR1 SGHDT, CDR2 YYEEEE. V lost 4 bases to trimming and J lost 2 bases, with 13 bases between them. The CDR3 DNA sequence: TGTGCCAGCAGCCCCCGGACGGGGGCCTACAATGAGCAGTTCTTC. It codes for CASSPRTGAYNEQFF. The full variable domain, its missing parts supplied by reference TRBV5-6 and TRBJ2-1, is DAGVTQSPTHLIKTRGQQVTLRCSPKSGHDTVSWYQQALGQGPQFIFQYYEEEERQRGNFPDRFSGHQFPNYSSELNVNALLLGDSALYLCASSPRTGAYNEQFFGPGTRLTVL.

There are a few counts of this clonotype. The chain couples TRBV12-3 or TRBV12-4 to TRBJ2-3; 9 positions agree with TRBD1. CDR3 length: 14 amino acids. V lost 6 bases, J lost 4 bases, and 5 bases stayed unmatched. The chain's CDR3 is CASSRTGGPDTQYF. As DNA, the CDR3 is TGTGCCAGCAGCCGTACAGGGGGCCCAGATACGCAGTATTTT.

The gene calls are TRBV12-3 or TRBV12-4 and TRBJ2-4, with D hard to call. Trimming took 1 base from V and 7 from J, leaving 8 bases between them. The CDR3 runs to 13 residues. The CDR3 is CASSLDLENIQYF. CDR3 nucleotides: TGTGCCAGCAGTTTAGATTTGGAGAACATTCAGTACTTC.

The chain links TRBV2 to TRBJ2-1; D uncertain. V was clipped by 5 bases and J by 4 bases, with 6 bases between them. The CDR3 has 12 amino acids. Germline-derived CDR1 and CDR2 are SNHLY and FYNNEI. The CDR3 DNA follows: TGTGCCAGCAGTAAAGGGTACAATGAGCAGTTCTTC. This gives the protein CASSKGYNEQFF.

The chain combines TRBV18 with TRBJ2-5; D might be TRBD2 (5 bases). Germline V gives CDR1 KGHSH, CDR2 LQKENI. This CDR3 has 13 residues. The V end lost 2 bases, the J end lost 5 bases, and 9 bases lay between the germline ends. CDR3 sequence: CASSPSSIETQYF. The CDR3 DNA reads TGTGCCAGCTCACCATCTAGCATCGAGACCCAGTACTTC.

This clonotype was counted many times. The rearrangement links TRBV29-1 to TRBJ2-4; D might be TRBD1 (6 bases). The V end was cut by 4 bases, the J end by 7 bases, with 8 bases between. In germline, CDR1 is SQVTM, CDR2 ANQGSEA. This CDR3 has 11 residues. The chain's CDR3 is CSVAQGNIQYF. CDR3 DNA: TGCAGCGTTGCACAGGGCAACATTCAGTACTTC.

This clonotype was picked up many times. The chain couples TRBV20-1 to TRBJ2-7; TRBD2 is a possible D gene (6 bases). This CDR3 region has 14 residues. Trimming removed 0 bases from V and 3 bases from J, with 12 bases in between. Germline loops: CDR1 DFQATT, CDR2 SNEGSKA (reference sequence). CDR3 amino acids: CSARDRRGIYEQYF. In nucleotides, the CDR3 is TGCAGTGCTAGAGATAGACGGGGGATCTACGAGCAGTACTTC.

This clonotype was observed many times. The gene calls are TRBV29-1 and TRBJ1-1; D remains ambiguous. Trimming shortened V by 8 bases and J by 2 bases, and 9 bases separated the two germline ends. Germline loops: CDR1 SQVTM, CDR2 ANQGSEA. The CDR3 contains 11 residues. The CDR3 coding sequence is TGCAGCCCCCCTTTAAACACTGAAGCTTTCTTT. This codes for CSPPLNTEAFF.

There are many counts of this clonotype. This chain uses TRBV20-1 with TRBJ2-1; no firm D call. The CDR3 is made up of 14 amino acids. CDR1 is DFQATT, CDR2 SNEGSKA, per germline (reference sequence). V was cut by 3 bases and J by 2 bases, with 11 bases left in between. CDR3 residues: CSASRLGTYNEQFF. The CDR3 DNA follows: TGCAGTGCTAGCCGCCTGGGGACCTACAATGAGCAGTTCTTC.

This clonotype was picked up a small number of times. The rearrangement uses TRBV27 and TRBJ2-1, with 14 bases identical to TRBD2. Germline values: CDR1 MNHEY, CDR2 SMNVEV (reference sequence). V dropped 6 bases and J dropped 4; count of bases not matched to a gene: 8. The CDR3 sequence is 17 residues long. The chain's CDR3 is CASSPGTSGGIYNEQFF. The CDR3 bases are TGTGCCAGCAGCCCCGGGACTAGCGGGGGAATATACAATGAGCAGTTCTTC.

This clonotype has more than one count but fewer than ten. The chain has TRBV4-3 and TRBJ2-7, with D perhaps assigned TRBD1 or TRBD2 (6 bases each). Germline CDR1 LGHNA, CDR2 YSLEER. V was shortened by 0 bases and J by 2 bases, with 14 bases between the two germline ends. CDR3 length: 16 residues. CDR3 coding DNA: TGCGCCAGCAGCCAAGATCCCCGGGGGCCTACCTACGAGCAGTACTTC. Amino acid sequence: CASSQDPRGPTYEQYF.

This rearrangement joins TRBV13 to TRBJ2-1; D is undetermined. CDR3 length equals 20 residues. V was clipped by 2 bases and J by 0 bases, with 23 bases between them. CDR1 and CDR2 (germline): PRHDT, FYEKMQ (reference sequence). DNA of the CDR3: TGTGCCAGCAGCTTACCCCTCTCGTCGGGCCTAACCCGCTCCTACAATGAGCAGTTCTTC. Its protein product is CASSLPLSSGLTRSYNEQFF.

The chain's CDR3 is CATSDFGTGGRQETQYF. The CDR3 DNA is TGTGCCACCAGTGATTTCGGTACTGGGGGACGCCAAGAGACCCAGTACTTC. The chain combines TRBV24-1 with TRBJ2-5; D may correspond to TRBD1 or TRBD2 (5 bases each). Germline assignment: CDR1 KGHDR and CDR2 SFDVKD. V lost 1 base to trimming and J lost 1 base, with 15 bases between them. The CDR3 is 17 residues long.

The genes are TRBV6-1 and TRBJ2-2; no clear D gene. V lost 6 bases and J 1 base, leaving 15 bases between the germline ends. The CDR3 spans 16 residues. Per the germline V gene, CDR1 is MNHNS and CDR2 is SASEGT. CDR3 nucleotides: TGTGCCAGCAGCGAACCCGGTCTCTTGAACACCGGGGAGCTGTTTTTT. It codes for CASSEPGLLNTGELFF.

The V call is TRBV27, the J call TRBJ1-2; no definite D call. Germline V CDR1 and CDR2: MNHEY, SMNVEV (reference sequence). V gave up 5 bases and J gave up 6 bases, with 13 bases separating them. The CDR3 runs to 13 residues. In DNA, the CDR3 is TGTGCCAGCAGTCGGGCAGGCTGGGATGGCTACACCTTC. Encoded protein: CASSRAGWDGYTF.

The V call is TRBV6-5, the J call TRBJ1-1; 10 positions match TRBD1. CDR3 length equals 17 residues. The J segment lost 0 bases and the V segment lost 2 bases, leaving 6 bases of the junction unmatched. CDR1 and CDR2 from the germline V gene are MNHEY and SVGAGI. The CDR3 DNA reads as TGTGCCAGCAGTTACGGACAGGGGGAATTGATGAACACTGAAGCTTTCTTT. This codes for CASSYGQGELMNTEAFF.

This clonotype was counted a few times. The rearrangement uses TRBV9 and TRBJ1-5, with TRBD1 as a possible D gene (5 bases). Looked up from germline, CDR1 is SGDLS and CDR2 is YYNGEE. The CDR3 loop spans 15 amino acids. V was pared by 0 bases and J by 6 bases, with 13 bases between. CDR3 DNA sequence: TGTGCCAGCAGCGTAGAGGCTGAAGGGGCTCAGCCCCAGCATTTT. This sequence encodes CASSVEAEGAQPQHF.

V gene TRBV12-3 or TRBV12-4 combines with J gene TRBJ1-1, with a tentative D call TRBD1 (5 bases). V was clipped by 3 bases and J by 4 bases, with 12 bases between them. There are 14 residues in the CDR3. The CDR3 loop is CASSLGRGGTEAFF. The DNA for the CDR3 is TGTGCCAGCAGTTTGGGCCGGGGCGGCACTGAAGCTTTCTTT.

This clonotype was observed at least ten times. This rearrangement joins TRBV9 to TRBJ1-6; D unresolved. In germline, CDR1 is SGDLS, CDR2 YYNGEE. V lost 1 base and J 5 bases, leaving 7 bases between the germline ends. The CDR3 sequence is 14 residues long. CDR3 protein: CASSVFQDNSPLHF. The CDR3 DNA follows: TGTGCCAGCAGCGTATTTCAGGATAATTCACCCCTCCACTTT.

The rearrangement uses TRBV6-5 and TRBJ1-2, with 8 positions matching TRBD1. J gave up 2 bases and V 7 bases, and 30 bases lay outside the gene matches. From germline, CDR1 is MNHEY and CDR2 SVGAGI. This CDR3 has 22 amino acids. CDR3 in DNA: TGTGCCAGCACTTTACTAGTTACCCCCGGTGGACAGGGCAACTCTCGGAACTATGGCTACACCTTC. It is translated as CASTLLVTPGGQGNSRNYGYTF.

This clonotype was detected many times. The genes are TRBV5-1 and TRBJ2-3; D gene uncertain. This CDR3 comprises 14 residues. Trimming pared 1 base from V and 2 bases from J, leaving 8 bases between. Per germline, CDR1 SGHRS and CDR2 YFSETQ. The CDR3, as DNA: TGCGCCAGCAGCTTGTCTGCGCCCACAGATACGCAGTATTTT. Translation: CASSLSAPTDTQYF.

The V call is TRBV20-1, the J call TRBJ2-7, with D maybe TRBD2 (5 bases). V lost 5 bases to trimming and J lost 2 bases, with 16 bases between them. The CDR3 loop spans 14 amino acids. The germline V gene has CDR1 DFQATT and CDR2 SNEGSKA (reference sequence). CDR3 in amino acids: CSAREEESTYEQYV. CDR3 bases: TGCAGTGCTCGCGAGGAGGAGTCCACCTACGAGCAGTACGTC.

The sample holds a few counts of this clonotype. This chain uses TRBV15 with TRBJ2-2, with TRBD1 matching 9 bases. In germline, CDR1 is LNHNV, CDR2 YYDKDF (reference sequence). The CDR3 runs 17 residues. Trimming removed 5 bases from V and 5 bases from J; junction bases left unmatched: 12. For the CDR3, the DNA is TGTGCCACCAGCCGTGAGGGACAGGGAAGTGATACCGGGGAGCTGTTTTTT. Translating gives CATSREGQGSDTGELFF.

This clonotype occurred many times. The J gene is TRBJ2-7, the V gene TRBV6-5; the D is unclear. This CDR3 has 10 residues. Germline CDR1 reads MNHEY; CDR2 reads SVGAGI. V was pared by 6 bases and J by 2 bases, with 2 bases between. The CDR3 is CASRTYEQYV. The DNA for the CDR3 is TGTGCCAGCAGGACCTACGAGCAGTACGTC.

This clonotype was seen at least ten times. CDR3 region: CSGHTDTQYF. CDR3 in DNA: TGCAGCGGGCACACAGATACGCAGTATTTT. The rearrangement uses TRBV29-1 and TRBJ2-3; D is uncertain. This CDR3 spans 10 amino acids. Germline V gene data show CDR1 as SQVTM and CDR2 as ANQGSEA. The V end lost 7 bases, the J end lost 2 bases, and 4 bases lay between the germline ends.

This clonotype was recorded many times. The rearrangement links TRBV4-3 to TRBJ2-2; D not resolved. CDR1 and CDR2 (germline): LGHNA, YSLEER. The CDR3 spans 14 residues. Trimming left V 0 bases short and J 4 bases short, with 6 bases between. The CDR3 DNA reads TGCGCCAGCAGCCAAGAGTACCTCACCGGGGAGCTGTTTTTT. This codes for CASSQEYLTGELFF.

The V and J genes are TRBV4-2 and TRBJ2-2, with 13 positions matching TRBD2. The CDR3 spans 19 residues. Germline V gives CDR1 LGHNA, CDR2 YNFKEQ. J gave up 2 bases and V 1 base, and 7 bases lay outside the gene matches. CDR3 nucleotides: TGTGCCAGCAGCCAAGGGGTCGGACTAGCGGGGGTCAACACCGGGGAGCTGTTTTTT. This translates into CASSQGVGLAGVNTGELFF.